Listed here are 4 T cell receptor beta chains from one sample, sequenced in a study of T cell responses to AZD1222 COVID-19 vaccine. Using immunoSEQ multiplex PCR, the repertoire was profiled, and TCRdb retains in-frame clones only, with some absent. The data show more than 85,000 clones, with approximately 91% seen just once and under 20% held by the top ten. The material sequenced was peripheral blood, taken on day 0 of AZD1222 vaccination. The source is an adult in good health.

The rearrangement uses TRBV15 and TRBJ2-7; unclear D gene. The length of the CDR3 is 14 residues. Per germline, CDR1 LNHNV and CDR2 YYDKDF (reference sequence). The ends were cut back, 1 base at V and 7 bases at J, with 14 bases in the middle. In DNA form, the CDR3 reads TGTGCCACCAGCAGAGGGGCCTCCCAAGGTGAGCAGTACGTC. It translates to CATSRGASQGEQYV.

The V gene is TRBV7-9, the J gene TRBJ2-1; 10 bases agree with TRBD2. In germline, CDR1 is SEHNR, CDR2 FQNEAQ (reference sequence). CDR3 size: 16 residues. After removal of 2 bases from V and 7 bases from J, the junction contained 8 bases not matched to a gene. This chain's CDR3 is CASSLSSGSPGNEQFF. In DNA form, the CDR3 reads TGTGCCAGCAGCTTATCTAGCGGGAGCCCGGGAAATGAGCAGTTCTTC. Full variable domain (remainder filled in from reference TRBV7-9 and TRBJ2-1): DTGVSQNPRHKITKRGQNVTFRCDPISEHNRLYWYRQTLGQGPEFLTYFQNEAQLEKSRLLSDRFSAERPKGSFSTLEIQRTEQGDSAMYLCASSLSSGSPGNEQFFGPGTRLTVL.

This sequence joins TRBV18 and TRBJ1-2; D perhaps matches TRBD1 (5 bases). Trimming shortened V by 0 bases and J by 8 bases, and 16 bases separated the two germline ends. The CDR3 loop spans 15 amino acids. Germline CDR1 and CDR2: KGHSH and LQKENI. The DNA for the CDR3 is TGTGCCAGCTCACCACCGACTCTAAGGGGCGAAGGCTACACCTTC. Translation: CASSPPTLRGEGYTF.

The rearrangement joins TRBV30 to TRBJ2-6; D not resolved. Trimming removed 8 bases at V and 3 bases at J, with 11 bases between. This CDR3 has 13 residues. Germline CDR1 is GTSNPN and CDR2 is SVGIG (reference sequence). CDR3 protein: CAGDLGGANVLTF. CDR3 coding DNA: TGTGCCGGTGACCTCGGTGGGGCCAACGTCCTGACTTTC. Full variable domain (remainder filled in from reference TRBV30 and TRBJ2-6): SQTIHQWPATLVQPVGSPLSLECTVEGTSNPNLYWYRQAAGRGLQLLFYSVGIGQISSEVPQNLSASRPQDRQFILSSKKLLLSDSGFYLCAGDLGGANVLTFGAGSRLTVL.